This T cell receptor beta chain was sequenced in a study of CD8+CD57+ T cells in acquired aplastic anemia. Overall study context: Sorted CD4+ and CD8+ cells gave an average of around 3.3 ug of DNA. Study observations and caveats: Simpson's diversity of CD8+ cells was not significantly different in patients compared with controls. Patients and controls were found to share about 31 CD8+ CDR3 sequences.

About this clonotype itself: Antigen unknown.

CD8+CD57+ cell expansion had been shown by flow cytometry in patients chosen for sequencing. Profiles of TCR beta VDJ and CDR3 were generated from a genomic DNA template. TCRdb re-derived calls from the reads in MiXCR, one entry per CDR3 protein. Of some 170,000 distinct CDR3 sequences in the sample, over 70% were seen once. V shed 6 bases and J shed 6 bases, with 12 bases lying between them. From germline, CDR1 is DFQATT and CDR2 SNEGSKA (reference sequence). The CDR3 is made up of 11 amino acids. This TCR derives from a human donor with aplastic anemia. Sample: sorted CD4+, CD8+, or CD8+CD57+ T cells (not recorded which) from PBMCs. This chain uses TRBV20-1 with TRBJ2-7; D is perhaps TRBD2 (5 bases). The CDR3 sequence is CSALRVCEQYV. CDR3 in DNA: TGCAGTGCCCTGCGGGTTTGCGAGCAGTACGTC.